The source of this T cell receptor (beta chain) is a study of cytomegalovirus exposure and HLA in healthy donors (TCRdb year 2017). Regarding the study in general: An earlier analysis of several hundred of the donors reported about 250 Gb of sequence data and roughly 110 million unique TCR beta sequences from about 179 million T cells. Roughly 300 gigabases of sequencing data and approximately 85 million unique TCR sequences were included in an early release covering over 600 HLA-typed donors. Of the approximately 400 genotyped donors, 65% to 90% fell in the genetic ancestry cluster associated with self-reported Caucasian donors. The aim of the study was to test whether cataloging public T cell receptors could identify signatures of past pathogen exposure. Using immunosequencing, the study profiled T cell repertoires from 666 subjects and related those repertoires to cytomegalovirus serostatus. In addition to the first cohort of around 670 subjects, a separate validation cohort of 120 different subjects was used. The study combined high-throughput TCR immunosequencing, statistical association of individual TCRs with disease status, and machine learning to predict cytomegalovirus infection status. In a later analysis, previously published TCR beta repertoires from several hundred donors were re-analyzed and high-resolution HLA genotyping was added so that TCR occurrence patterns could be studied. The later analysis used no new phenotypic data to find candidate immune exposures, relying instead on TCR beta sequences and their occurrence across donors. In an earlier analysis of 500 to 650 of the donors, high-throughput TCR beta sequencing was used to judge whether each TCR beta V gene segment behaved as functional or pseudogenic. Alongside the repertoire data, information on donor age, sex, ethnicity and CMV serostatus was compiled. A later genetic analysis used genome-wide SNP genotypes for about three fifths of the roughly 700 donors, treating that subset as a discovery cohort. Every repertoire in the discovery cohort had been generated on one and the same sequencing platform. HLA typing covered class I and class II loci at four-digit resolution. Typing coverage varied by locus: about 620-630 donors for A, B, C, DRB1 and DQB1; roughly 560 for DQA1; about 590 for DPA1; fewer than 480 for DPB1. Because of strong linkage in the cohort, five DR-DQ haplotypes were treated as single units for association and clustering. Among 350 to 400 genotyped donors of the cohort, an average of approximately 230,000 unique TCR beta nucleotide sequences were sequenced per donor, roughly 18% of them non-productive. Here is what the overall study found, with its caveats: A further reported finding was that TCR beta sequences accurately predicted the HLA-A and HLA-B alleles for most subjects in the first cohort. In vitro tests confirmed that a few of the cytomegalovirus-associated TCR beta chains recognize cytomegalovirus antigens. The study gave a list of about 170 TCR beta chains associated with cytomegalovirus. Assigning TCR associations to individual alleles was difficult when HLA alleles, especially DR and DQ, strongly co-occurred. According to the authors, the approach could potentially be generalized to other disease states and immunological phenotypes. The classifier was reported to diagnose cytomegalovirus status with high specificity and sensitivity in both the original and validation cohorts. According to a later analysis, most CMV-associated TCR beta chains appeared to be HLA-restricted, and the HLA associations seemed to be driven largely by CMV exposure. According to a later analysis, parvovirus B19, influenza, CMV and Epstein-Barr virus appeared linked to several top co-occurrence clusters. HLA typing was unavailable for some donors at each locus, so association tests used only the typed subset. In a later analysis, some 17,000 TCR beta sequences were associated with specific HLA alleles at a false discovery rate of 0.05. Some 16 rarely observed V segments, including chromosome 9 orphons, were excluded from the earlier analysis of approximately 500 of the donors because counts were too low. Most TCR sequences were seen in very few donors, while some public TCRs were found in many individuals. Presence/absence analyses assumed roughly uniform sequencing depth across donors, an assumption that may not hold. In a later genetic analysis, fewer N-insertions in productive TCRs were reported among donors in an Asian-associated ancestry cluster than the approximately 670-donor mean. In an earlier analysis of some 540 of the donors, most TCR beta V segments appeared in productive rearrangements about 90% or about 30% of the time, broadly matching IMGT annotations. According to a later analysis, TCR association rates differed among HLA loci, with DRB1 alleles showing the most associated TCRs and HLA-C alleles showing the fewest. CMV serostatus was the only immune exposure information available for the cohort. Correlated functional status among segregating V segments might reflect linkage disequilibrium, but an unknown experimental factor could not be ruled out. In this cohort, only TCR beta chains were sequenced, and detectable features were limited by the absence of alpha or paired-chain data. A cluster of highly shared sequence variants was judged likely to represent a technical artifact of the sequencing pipeline. Compared with equally common non-associated chains, HLA-associated TCR beta chains in a later analysis were more clonally expanded and had lower generation probabilities. A later genetic analysis associated a missense DCLRE1C variant with V-gene and J-gene trimming of TCR beta chains, and an independent cohort replicated the association.

In total, roughly 670 healthy bone marrow donors made up the cohort. At the time of sampling, all cohort members were nominally healthy, though unrecorded immune exposures were likely present. The donor was CMV seronegative and belonged to the group of over 350 seronegative cohort members. A peripheral blood sample was provided by each donor, and peripheral blood mononuclear cells were used for TCR beta sequencing. Genomic DNA was extracted from the blood cell samples with the Qiagen DNeasy Blood Extraction Kit. Library method: the immunoSEQ multiplex PCR assay. For the multiplex PCR, a mixture combining 60 forward primers for TCR Vbeta segments and 13 reverse primers for TCR Jbeta segments was used. The CDR3 region of rearranged TCR beta genes was amplified from genomic DNA with a multiplex PCR assay. Amplified TCR beta libraries were sequenced as 87-base-pair reads on the Illumina HiSeq System. As for how the authors treated the data: Across the 700 or so repertoires, a later analysis counted approximately 75 million unique TCR beta chains, 9.5 million to 13 million of which were shared by at least two donors. Raw reads were error-corrected and collapsed into unique sequences by a nearest-neighbor algorithm in which closely related sequences were merged to remove PCR and sequencing errors. Alignment of CDR3 sequences to IMGT reference sequences was used to assign V, D and J gene segments. For a sequence to be retained, at least a six-nucleotide match to both a V gene segment and a J gene segment was required. A rearrangement counted as productive if the CDR3 had no stop codons and remained in frame with V and J, and every other rearrangement counted as non-productive. Following IMGT convention, CDR3 was defined as the stretch from the second conserved V-encoded cysteine up to the conserved J-encoded phenylalanine. In an earlier analysis of 550 to 650 of the donors, sequences lacking an unambiguous match to a single V gene segment were excluded. In an earlier analysis of 587 of the donors, V segments were called functional above 56.7% productive rearrangements and were called segregating when the between-donor standard deviation exceeded 5%. A statistical classification framework was built to diagnose cytomegalovirus status from the catalog of TCR beta chain sequences. In a later analysis, TCR nucleotide sequences were compared against IMGT/GENE-DB human TR gene sequences so that V and J genes could be assigned. The TCRdist pipeline was used in a later analysis to assign CDR3 sequences and most-parsimonious VDJ recombination scenarios. A later analysis defined each TCR beta chain by its CDR3 amino acid sequence plus V-gene family, and excluded reads lacking a unique V-gene family. To address suspected cross-contamination and a sequencing artifact, a later analysis removed 450 to 700 highly shared, low-generation-probability nucleotide sequences. In a later analysis, a clonal expansion index for each public chain was calculated from normalized within-repertoire ranks of inferred template counts. A later analysis computed generation probabilities with a VDJ recombination model fitted to out-of-frame rearrangements, and checked the results against IGoR. Hypergeometric tests were used in a later analysis to score TCR-TCR, TCR-HLA and TCR-CMV co-occurrence, with a repertoire-size bias correction applied to the TCR pairs. To estimate false discovery rates, a later analysis permuted the HLA or CMV assignments 20 times. In a later analysis, co-occurring TCRs were grouped using DBSCAN, with TCRdist sequence similarity added in when clustering inside HLA-allele-positive subsets. Co-occurrence clustering excluded repertoires with fewer than 30,000 or more than 120,000 public chains, plus five with anomalous nucleotide sharing. In its TCRdb copy, this immuneACCESS table keeps in-frame sequences only and misses some clones. Where compared with another copy, unresolved V genes explain less than half of these, and the others have no known cause. Clonal size and the V and J genes are those of that table, whereas D and trimming came from the DNA. This sample lists approximately 150,000 clones; 80% were detected once. The ten top clones hold about 2.2% of the sample.

As regards this clone: Its binding antigen is unknown. No clone much larger than this one lies a single base away; base qualities are absent.

The sequence was collected from a male donor in good health and CMV-seronegative. The specimen was PBMCs.

This receptor has the CDR3 CATSVFPPQGPHTEAFF. The nucleotide sequence reads TGTGCCACCAGCGTCTTTCCCCCCCAGGGGCCGCACACTGAAGCTTTCTTT. The chain uses TRBV15 and TRBJ1-1; matching of 6 bases hints at TRBD1 as the D gene. The CDR3, cysteine through phenylalanine, is 17 amino acids long. Just the 51-base CDR3 DNA is kept, in frame starting at base 1. The CDR1 and CDR2 encoded by the germline V gene (reference sequence) are LNHNV and YYDKDF. Deletion took 5 bases off V and 3 bases off J, with a span of 22 bases between the germline ends. With the portions outside the CDR3 filled from the reference TRBV15 and TRBJ1-1 genes, the complete variable region becomes DAMVIQNPRYQVTQFGKPVTLSCSQTLNHNVMYWYQQKSSQAPKLLFHYYDKDFNNEADTPDNFQSRRPNTSFCFLDIRSPGLGDTAMYLCATSVFPPQGPHTEAFFGQGTRLTVV.